This TCR beta chain is drawn from a study of HIV-infected patients and healthy controls. All unsorted peripheral T cells were captured because whole blood was used without fractionation. An approximately 2.5 ml peripheral blood sample was taken for RNA. About 500 ng RNA was reverse transcribed with alpha and beta constant-region primers. Alpha and beta chain libraries were made separately by chain-specific third strand synthesis with multiplexing indices. The library had 12-nucleotide molecular identifiers formed by two random hexamers joined together. TCRdb redid the calling of the 5' RACE reads with MiXCR, one entry per CDR3 protein. The profile shows 15,000 to 20,000 distinct CDR3 sequences, 5.5% of them singletons. The CDR3 runs 16 residues. Looked up from germline, CDR1 is SGHTA and CDR2 is FQGNSA. Trimming cost V 5 bases and J 2 bases; bases outside gene matches: 5. The table lists this clonotype with many counts.

The sample taken for sequencing was blood. V gene TRBV7-2 combines with J gene TRBJ2-1; TRBD2 matches at 11 bases. The receptor comes from an adult in good health. The CDR3, as DNA: TGTGCCAGCAGCCCCCTTAGCGGGGGGGCCTACAATGAGCAGTTCTTC. It yields the protein CASSPLSGGAYNEQFF.